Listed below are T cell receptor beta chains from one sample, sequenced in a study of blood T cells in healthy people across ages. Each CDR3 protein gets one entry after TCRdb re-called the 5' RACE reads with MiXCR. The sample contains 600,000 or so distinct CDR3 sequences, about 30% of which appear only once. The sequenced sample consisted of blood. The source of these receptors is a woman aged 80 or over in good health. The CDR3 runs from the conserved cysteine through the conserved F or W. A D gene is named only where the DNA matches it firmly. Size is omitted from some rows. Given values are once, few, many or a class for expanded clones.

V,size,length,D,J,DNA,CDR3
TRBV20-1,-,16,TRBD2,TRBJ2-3,TGCAGTGCTAGAGAGCCTAGCGGGGGGGCCAAAGATACGCAGTATTTT,CSAREPSGGAKDTQYF
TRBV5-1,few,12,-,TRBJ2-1,TGCGCCAGCAGCTTTGCCGGAAATGAGCAGTTCTTC,CASSFAGNEQFF
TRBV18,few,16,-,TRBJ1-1,TGTGCCAGCTCACTTTTGACGACACGGATGAACACTGAAGCTTTCTTT,CASSLLTTRMNTEAFF
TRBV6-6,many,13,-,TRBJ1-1,TGTGCCAGCAGTTATCAGGGTAGGGCTGAAGCTTTCTTT,CASSYQGRAEAFF
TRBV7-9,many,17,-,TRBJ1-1,TGTGCCAGCAGCTCGTCGCGAGAGGGGAGGCTTACCACTGAAGCTTTCTTT,CASSSSREGRLTTEAFF
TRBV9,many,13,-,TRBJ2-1,TGTGCCAGCAGCGGGCTGACAAGTAATGAGCAGTTCTTC,CASSGLTSNEQFF
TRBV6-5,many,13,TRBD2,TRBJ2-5,TGTGCCAGCAACCCTAGCGGACAAGAGACCCAGTACTTC,CASNPSGQETQYF
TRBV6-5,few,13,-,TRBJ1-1,TGTGCCAGCGGATGGTCAGTTAACACTGAAGCTTTCTTT,CASGWSVNTEAFF
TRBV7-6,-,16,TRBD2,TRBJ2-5,TGTGCCAGCAGCTCAGGACTAGCGGGAGGGAGCCATGAGCAGTACTTC,CASSSGLAGGSHEQYF
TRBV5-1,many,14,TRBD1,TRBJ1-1,TGCGCCAGCACCCAGGGGGTCCAAAGCACTGAAGCTTTCTTT,CASTQGVQSTEAFF
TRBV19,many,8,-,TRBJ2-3,TGTGCCAGTAGTACGCAGTATTTT,CASSTQYF
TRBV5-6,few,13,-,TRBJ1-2,TGTGCCAGCAGCTCCGGGAGACGGGAGGGCTACACCTTC,CASSSGRREGYTF
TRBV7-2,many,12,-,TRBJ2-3,TGTGCCAGCAGCTTAATCGAGGATACGCAGTATTTT,CASSLIEDTQYF
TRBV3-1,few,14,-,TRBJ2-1,TGTGCCAGCAGCCAAGGGATGGTAGTCAATGAGCAGTTCTTC,CASSQGMVVNEQFF
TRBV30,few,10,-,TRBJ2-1,TGTGCCTGGAGGGACTATGAGCAGTTCTTC,CAWRDYEQFF
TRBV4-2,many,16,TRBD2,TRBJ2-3,TGTGCCAGCAGCCAAGCGGTAGCGGGGGGGTCAGATACGCAGTATTTT,CASSQAVAGGSDTQYF
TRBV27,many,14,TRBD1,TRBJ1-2,TGTGCCAGCAGTTTATCGACAGGGGTGGTCGGCTACACCTTC,CASSLSTGVVGYTF
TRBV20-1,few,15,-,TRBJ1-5,TGCAGTGCTCTAAACGAGGGTATGGGCAATCAGCCCCAGCATTTT,CSALNEGMGNQPQHF
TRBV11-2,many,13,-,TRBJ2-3,TGTGCCAGCACTCCGCTGAGCACAGATACGCAGTATTTT,CASTPLSTDTQYF
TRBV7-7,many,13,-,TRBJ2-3,TGTGCCAGCAGCTTAGGTGTTGGAGATACGCAGTATTTT,CASSLGVGDTQYF
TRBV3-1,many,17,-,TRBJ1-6,TGTGCCAGCAGCCGAGTCCCGTTGACAGGAGATAATTCACCCCTCCACTTT,CASSRVPLTGDNSPLHF
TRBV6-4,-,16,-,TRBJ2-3,TGTGCCAGCAGTGACTCGTTTGGTGGGTTCGCGAATACGCAGTATTTT,CASSDSFGGFANTQYF
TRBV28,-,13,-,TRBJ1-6,TGTGCCAGCACCACCGGGGTAAATTCACCCCTCCACTTT,CASTTGVNSPLHF
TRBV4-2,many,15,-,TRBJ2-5,TGTGCCAGCAGCCCCGTTTGGAGTGGGGAAGAGACCCAGTACTTC,CASSPVWSGEETQYF
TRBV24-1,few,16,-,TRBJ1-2,TGTGCCACCAGTGCCACCGGTCCCGAGGAAATCTATGGCTACACCTTC,CATSATGPEEIYGYTF
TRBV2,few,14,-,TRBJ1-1,TGTGCCAGCAATTTCCCAGCTCGGAACACTGAAGCTTTCTTT,CASNFPARNTEAFF
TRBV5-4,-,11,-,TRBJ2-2,TGTGCCGGCGGTCGGACCGGGGAGCGGTTTTTT,CAGGRTGERFF
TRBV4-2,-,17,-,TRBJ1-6,TGTACCAGCAGCCAAGCGGGCCGGGGGGCAAATAATTCACCCCTCCACTTT,CTSSQAGRGANNSPLHF
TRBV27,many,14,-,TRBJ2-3,TGTGCCAGCAGTTTATCCGGGGGCACAGATACGCAGTATTTT,CASSLSGGTDTQYF
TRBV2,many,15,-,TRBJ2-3,TGTGCCAGCCTTATAACACAATCTAGCACAGATACGCAGTATTTT,CASLITQSSTDTQYF
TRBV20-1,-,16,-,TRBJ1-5,TGCAGTGCTAGAGGGCAGCAGGGACGGATGAATCAGCCCCAGCATTTT,CSARGQQGRMNQPQHF
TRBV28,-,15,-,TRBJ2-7,TGTGCCAGCAGTGTTACAGGGATTAGTAGGTACGAGCAGTACTTC,CASSVTGISRYEQYF
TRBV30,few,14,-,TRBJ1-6,TGTGCCTGGACAACGGTCTCCTATAATTCACCCCTCCACTTT,CAWTTVSYNSPLHF
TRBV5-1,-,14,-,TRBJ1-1,TGCGCCAGCAGCACGGACAGTGTGAACACTGAAGCTTTCTTT,CASSTDSVNTEAFF
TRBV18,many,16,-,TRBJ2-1,TGTGCCAGCTCACCACCAATGGGGAAACGATACAATGAGCAGTTCTTC,CASSPPMGKRYNEQFF
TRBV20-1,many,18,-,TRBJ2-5,TGCAGTGCTAGAGTTGCGACTAACGGGGCCCCATGGGGAGAGACCCAGTACTTC,CSARVATNGAPWGETQYF
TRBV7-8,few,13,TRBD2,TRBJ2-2,TGTGCCAGCAGCTCGGGGGGCACCGGGGAGCTGTTTTTT,CASSSGGTGELFF
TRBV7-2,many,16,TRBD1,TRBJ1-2,TGTGCCAGCAGCTTAGGGGGGACAGGGGATGGAGAAGGCTACACCTTC,CASSLGGTGDGEGYTF
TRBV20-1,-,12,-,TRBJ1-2,TGCAGTGCTCGTGGGGGGGCGATTGGCTACACCTTC,CSARGGAIGYTF
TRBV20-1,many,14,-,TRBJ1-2,TGCAGTGGAGGTCCGGGACCAGGGAACTATGGCTACACCTTC,CSGGPGPGNYGYTF
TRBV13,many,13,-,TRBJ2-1,TGTGCCAGCAGCCCCCAGTTCGACAATGAGCAGTTCTTC,CASSPQFDNEQFF
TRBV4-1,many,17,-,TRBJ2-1,TGCGCCAGCAGCCAAGGCGCTTTCCGGGGCCGGCGGAATGAGCAGTTCTTC,CASSQGAFRGRRNEQFF
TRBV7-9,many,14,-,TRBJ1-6,TGTGCCAGCAGCTTAGGGGGCCTTCAGTCACCCCTCCACTTT,CASSLGGLQSPLHF
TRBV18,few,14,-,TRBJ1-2,TGTGCCAGCTCACAGGGCCGGGGGGCCTATGGCTACACCTTC,CASSQGRGAYGYTF
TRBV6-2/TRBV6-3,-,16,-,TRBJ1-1,TGTGCCAGCAGATCCTTCCGGGACCGACCAAACGCTGAAGCTTTCTTT,CASRSFRDRPNAEAFF
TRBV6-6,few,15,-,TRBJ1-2,TGTGCCAGCAGTTACCCTGACCCGGGGGCTATTTTCTACACCTTC,CASSYPDPGAIFYTF
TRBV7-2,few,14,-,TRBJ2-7,TGTGCCAGCAGCTTCGGTGACACCACCTACGAGCAGTACTTC,CASSFGDTTYEQYF
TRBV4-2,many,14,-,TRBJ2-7,TGTGCCAGCAGCTCCCGACAGACGACCTACGAGCAGTACTTC,CASSSRQTTYEQYF
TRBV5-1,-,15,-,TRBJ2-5,TGCGCCGGCAGCCTGGATTGGACGGGCCAAGAGACCCAGTACTTC,CAGSLDWTGQETQYF
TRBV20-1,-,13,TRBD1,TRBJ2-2,TGCAGTGCTAGTCCAGGGGGAACCGGGGAGCTGTTTTTT,CSASPGGTGELFF
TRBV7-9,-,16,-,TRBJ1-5,TGTGCCAGCAGCTTAGCGCAAGGGACCGTCAATCAGCCCCAGCATTTT,CASSLAQGTVNQPQHF
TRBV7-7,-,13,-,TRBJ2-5,TGTGCCAGCAGCTTAGGACCGAAGGAGACCCAGTACTTC,CASSLGPKETQYF
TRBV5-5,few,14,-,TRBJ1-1,TGTGCCAGCAGCTTACAGGACTTGAACACTGAAGCTTTCTTT,CASSLQDLNTEAFF
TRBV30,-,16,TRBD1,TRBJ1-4,TGTGCCTGGAGCGCAGGGACAGTTACCTCTAATGAAAAACTGTTTTTT,CAWSAGTVTSNEKLFF
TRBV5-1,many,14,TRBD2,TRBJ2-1,TGCGCCAGCAGAGGGCTAGCGGCCTTAAATGAGCAGTTCTTC,CASRGLAALNEQFF